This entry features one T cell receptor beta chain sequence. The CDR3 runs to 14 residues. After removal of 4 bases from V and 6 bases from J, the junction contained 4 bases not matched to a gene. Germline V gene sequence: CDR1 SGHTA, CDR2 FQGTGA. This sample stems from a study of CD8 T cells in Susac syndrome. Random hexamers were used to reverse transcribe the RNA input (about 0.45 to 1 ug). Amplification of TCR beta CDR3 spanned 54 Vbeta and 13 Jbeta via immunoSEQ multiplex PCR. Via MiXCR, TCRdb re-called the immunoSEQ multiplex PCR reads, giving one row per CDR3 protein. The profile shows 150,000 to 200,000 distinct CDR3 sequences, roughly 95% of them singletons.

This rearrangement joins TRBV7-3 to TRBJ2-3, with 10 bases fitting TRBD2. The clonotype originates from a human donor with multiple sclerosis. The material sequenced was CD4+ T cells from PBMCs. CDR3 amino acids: CASSYGTSEDTQYF. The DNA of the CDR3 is TGTGCCAGCAGCTACGGGACTAGCGAGGATACGCAGTATTTT.